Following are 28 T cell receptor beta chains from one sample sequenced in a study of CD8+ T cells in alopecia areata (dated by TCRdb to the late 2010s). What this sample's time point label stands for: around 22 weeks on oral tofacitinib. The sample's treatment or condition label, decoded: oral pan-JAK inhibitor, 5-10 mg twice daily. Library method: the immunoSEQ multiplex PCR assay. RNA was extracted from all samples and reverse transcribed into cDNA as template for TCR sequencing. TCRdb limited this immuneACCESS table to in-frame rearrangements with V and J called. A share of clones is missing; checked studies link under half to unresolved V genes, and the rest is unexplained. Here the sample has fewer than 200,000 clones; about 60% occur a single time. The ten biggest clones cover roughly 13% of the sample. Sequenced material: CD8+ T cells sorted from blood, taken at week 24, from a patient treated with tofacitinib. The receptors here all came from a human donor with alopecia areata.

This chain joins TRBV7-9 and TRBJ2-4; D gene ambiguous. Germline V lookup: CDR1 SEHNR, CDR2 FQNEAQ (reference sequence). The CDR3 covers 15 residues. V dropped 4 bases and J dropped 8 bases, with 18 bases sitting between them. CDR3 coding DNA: TGTGCCAGCAGCTCCGACCTAGGCCAAAGACACATTCAGTACTTC. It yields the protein CASSSDLGQRHIQYF.

The CDR3 loop is CASSPSRGREETQYF. Here the CDR3 DNA reads TGTGCCAGCAGCCCCTCACGGGGGAGAGAAGAGACCCAGTACTTC. The chain is built from TRBV7-9 and TRBJ2-5; tentatively, D is TRBD2 (6 bases). CDR1 is SEHNR, CDR2 FQNEAQ, per germline (reference sequence). Trimming shortened V by 5 bases and J by 3 bases, and 16 bases separated the two germline ends. The CDR3 contains 15 residues.

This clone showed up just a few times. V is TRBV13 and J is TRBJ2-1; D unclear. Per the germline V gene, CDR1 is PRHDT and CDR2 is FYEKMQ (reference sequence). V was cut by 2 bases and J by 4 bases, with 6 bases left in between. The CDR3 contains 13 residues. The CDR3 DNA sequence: TGTGCCAGCAGCTTAAGGGATTACAATGAGCAGTTCTTC. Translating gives CASSLRDYNEQFF.

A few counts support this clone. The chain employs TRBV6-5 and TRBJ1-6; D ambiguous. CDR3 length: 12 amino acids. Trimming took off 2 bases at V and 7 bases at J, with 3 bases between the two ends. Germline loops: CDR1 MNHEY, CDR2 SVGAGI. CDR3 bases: TGTGCCAGCAGTTACGTGAATTCACCCCTCCACTTT. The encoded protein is CASSYVNSPLHF.

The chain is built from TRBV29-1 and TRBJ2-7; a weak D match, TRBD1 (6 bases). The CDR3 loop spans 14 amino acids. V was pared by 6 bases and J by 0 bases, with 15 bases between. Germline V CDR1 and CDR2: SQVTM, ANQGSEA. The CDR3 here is CSVDTGLGSYEQYF. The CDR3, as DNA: TGCAGCGTGGACACAGGGCTAGGCTCCTACGAGCAGTACTTC.

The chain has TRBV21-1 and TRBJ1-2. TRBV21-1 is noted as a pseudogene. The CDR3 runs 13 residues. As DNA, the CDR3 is TGTGCCAGCACCCCCGGGGGAGTGGGAGGCTACACCTTC. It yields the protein CASTPGGVGGYTF.

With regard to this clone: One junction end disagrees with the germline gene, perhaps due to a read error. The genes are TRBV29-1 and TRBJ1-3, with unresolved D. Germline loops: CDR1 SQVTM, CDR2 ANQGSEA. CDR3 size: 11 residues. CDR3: CSVEGGNTIYF. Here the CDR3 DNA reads TGCAGCGTCGAAGGAGGAAACACCATATATTTT.

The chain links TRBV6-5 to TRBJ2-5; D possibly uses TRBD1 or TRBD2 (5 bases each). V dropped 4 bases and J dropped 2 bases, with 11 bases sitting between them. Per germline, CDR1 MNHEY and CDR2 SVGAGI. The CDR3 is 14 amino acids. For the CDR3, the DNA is TGTGCCAGCAGTTCGTGGGGGTTACAAGAGACCCAGTACTTC. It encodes CASSSWGLQETQYF.

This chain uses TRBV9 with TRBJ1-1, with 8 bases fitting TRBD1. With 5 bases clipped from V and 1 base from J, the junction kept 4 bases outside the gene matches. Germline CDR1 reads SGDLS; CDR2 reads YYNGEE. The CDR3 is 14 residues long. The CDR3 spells CASREGQANTEAFF. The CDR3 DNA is TGTGCCAGCAGGGAGGGACAGGCGAACACTGAAGCTTTCTTT.

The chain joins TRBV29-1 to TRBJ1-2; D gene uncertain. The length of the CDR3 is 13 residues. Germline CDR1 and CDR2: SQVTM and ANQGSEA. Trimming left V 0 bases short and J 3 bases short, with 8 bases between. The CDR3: CSVEDRWDYGYTF. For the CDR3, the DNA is TGCAGCGTTGAAGATAGATGGGACTATGGCTACACCTTC.

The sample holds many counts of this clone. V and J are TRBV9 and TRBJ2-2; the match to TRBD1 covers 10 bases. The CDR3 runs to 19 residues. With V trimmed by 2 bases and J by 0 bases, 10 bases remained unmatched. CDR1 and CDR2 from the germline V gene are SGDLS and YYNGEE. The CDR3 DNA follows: TGTGCCAGCAGCGTCTTAAGCCGGGACAGGGGATCGAACACCGGGGAGCTGTTTTTT. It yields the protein CASSVLSRDRGSNTGELFF.

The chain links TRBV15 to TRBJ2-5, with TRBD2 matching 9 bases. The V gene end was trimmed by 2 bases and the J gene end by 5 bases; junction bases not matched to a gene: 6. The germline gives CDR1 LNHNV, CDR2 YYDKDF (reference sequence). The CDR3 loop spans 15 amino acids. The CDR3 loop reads CATSRSPSGVETQYF. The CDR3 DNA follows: TGTGCCACCAGCAGATCGCCTAGCGGGGTCGAGACCCAGTACTTC.

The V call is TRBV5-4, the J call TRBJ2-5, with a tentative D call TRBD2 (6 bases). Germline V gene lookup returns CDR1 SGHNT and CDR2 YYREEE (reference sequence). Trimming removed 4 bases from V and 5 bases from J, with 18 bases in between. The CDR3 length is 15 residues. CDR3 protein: CASSPSLAGSETQYF. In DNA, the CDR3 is TGTGCCAGCAGCCCGAGTCTGGCGGGGAGCGAGACCCAGTACTTC.

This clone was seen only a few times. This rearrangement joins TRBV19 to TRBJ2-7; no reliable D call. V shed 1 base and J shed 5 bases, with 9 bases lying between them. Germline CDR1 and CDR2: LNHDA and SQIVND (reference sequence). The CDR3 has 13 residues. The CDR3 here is CASSIVGGNEQYF. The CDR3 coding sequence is TGTGCCAGTAGTATAGTGGGTGGAAACGAGCAGTACTTC. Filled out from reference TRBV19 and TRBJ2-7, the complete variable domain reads DGGITQSPKYLFRKEGQNVTLSCEQNLNHDAMYWYRQDPGQGLRLIYYSQIVNDFQKGDIAEGYSVSREKKESFPLTVTSAQKNPTAFYLCASSIVGGNEQYFGPGTRLTVT.

The CDR3 reads CASSRGPDTQYF. CDR3 bases: TGTGCCAGCAGCCGGGGACCAGATACGCAGTATTTT. V and J are TRBV7-9 and TRBJ2-3; D is possibly TRBD1 or TRBD2 (5 bases each). CDR3 size: 12 residues. V was clipped by 5 bases and J by 4 bases, with 7 bases between them. CDR1 SEHNR and CDR2 FQNEAQ come from the germline V gene (reference sequence). The complete variable domain, with remaining parts taken from reference TRBV7-9 and TRBJ2-3, reads DTGVSQNPRHKITKRGQNVTFRCDPISEHNRLYWYRQTLGQGPEFLTYFQNEAQLEKSRLLSDRFSAERPKGSFSTLEIQRTEQGDSAMYLCASSRGPDTQYFGPGTRLTVL.

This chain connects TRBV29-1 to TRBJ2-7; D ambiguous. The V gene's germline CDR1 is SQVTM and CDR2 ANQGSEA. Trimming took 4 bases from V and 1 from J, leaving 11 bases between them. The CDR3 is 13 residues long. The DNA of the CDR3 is TGCAGCGTTGTTGGGATACAATCCTACGAGCAGTACTTC. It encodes CSVVGIQSYEQYF.

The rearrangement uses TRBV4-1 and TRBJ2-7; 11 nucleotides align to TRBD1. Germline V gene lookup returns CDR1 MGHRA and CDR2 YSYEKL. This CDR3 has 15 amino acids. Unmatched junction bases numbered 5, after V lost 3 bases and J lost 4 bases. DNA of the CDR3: TGCGCCAGCAGCCATAGGACAGGGGGCGCGTACGAGCAGTACTTC. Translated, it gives CASSHRTGGAYEQYF.

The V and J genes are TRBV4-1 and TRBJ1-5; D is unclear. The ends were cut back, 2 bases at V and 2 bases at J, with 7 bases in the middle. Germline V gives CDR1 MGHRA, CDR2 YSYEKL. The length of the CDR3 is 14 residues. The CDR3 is CASSQRVGNQPQHF. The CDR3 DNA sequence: TGCGCCAGCAGCCAAAGGGTTGGCAATCAGCCCCAGCATTTT.

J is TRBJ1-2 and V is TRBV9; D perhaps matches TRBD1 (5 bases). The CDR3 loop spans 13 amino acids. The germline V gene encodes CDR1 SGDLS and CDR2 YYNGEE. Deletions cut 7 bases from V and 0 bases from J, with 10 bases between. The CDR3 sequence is CASRDGANYGYTF. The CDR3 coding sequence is TGTGCCAGCCGGGACGGAGCTAACTATGGCTACACCTTC. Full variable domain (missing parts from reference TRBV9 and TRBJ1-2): DSGVTQTPKHLITATGQRVTLRCSPRSGDLSVYWYQQSLDQGLQFLIQYYNGEERAKGNILERFSAQQFPDLHSELNLSSLELGDSALYFCASRDGANYGYTFGSGTRLTVV.

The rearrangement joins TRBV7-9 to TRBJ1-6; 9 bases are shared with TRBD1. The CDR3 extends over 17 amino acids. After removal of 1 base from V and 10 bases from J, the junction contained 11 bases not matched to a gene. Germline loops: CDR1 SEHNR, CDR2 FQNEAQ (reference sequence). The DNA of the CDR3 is TGTGCCAGCAGCTTAGAGGGGTTACAGGGGGCGAAATCACCCCTCCACTTT. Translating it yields CASSLEGLQGAKSPLHF.

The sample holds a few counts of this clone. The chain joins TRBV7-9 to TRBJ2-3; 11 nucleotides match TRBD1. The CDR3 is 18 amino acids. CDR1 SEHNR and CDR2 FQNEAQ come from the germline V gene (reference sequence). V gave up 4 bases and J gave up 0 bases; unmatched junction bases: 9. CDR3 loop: CASSSPRGQGASTDTQYF. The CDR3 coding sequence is TGTGCCAGCAGCTCCCCTCGCGGACAGGGGGCAAGCACAGATACGCAGTATTTT. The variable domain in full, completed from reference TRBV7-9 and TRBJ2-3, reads DTGVSQNPRHKITKRGQNVTFRCDPISEHNRLYWYRQTLGQGPEFLTYFQNEAQLEKSRLLSDRFSAERPKGSFSTLEIQRTEQGDSAMYLCASSSPRGQGASTDTQYFGPGTRLTVL.

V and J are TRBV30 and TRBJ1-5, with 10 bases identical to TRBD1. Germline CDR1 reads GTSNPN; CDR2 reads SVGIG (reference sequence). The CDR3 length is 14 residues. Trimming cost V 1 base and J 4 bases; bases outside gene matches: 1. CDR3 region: CAWSGTGGNQPQHF. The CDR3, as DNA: TGTGCCTGGAGTGGGACAGGGGGGAATCAGCCCCAGCATTTT.

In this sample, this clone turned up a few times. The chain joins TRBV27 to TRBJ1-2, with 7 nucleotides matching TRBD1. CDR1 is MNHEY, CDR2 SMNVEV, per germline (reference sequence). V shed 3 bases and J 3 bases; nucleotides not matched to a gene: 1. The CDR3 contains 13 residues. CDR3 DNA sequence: TGTGCCAGCAGTTTCGACAGGGACTATGGCTACACCTTC. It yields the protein CASSFDRDYGYTF.

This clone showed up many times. The CDR3 DNA follows: TGTGCCAGCAGCTTCGACCACCCAGCGGACGAGCAGTTCTTC. It is translated as CASSFDHPADEQFF. J is TRBJ2-1 and V is TRBV11-2; D is perhaps TRBD2 (5 bases). Germline CDR1 reads SGHAT; CDR2 reads FQNNGV. Trimming stripped 3 bases from V and 10 bases from J, with 16 bases between. The CDR3 extends over 14 amino acids.

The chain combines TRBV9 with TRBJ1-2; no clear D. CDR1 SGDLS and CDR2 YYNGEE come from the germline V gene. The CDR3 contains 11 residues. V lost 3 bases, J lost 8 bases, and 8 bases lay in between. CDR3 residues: CASSGNRGYTF. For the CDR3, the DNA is TGTGCCAGCAGCGGTAATCGGGGCTACACCTTC.

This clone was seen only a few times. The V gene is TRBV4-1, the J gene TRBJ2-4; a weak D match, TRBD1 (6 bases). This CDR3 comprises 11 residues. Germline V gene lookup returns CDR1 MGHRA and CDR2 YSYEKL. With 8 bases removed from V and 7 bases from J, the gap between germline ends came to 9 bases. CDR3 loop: CASRDRNIQYF. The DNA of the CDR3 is TGCGCCAGCCGAGACAGGAACATTCAGTACTTC.

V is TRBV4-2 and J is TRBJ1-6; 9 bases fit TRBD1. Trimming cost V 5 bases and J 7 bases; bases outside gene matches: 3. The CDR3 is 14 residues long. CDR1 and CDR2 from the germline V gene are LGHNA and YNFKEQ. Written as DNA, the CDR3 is TGTGCCAGCAGCGAAGGGACAGGGAATTCACCCCTCCACTTT. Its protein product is CASSEGTGNSPLHF.

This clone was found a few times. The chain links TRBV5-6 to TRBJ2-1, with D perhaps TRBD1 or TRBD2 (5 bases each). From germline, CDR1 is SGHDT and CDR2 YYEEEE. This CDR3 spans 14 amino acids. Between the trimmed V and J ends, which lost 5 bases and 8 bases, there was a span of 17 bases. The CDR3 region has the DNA TGTGCCAGCAGGTCCGGGACGAAGGGTTATGAGCAGTTCTTC. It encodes CASRSGTKGYEQFF. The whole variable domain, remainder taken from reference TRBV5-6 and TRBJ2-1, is DAGVTQSPTHLIKTRGQQVTLRCSPKSGHDTVSWYQQALGQGPQFIFQYYEEEERQRGNFPDRFSGHQFPNYSSELNVNALLLGDSALYLCASRSGTKGYEQFFGPGTRLTVL.